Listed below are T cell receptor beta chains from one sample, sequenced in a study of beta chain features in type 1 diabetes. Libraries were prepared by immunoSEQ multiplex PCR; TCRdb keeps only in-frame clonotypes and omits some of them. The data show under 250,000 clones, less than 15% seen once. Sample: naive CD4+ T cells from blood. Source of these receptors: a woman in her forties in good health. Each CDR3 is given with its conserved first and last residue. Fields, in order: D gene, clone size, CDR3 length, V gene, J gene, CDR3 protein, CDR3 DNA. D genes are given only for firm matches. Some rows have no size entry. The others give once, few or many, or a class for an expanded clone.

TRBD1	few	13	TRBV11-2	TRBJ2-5	CASSRDRAETQYF	TGTGCCAGCAGCAGGGACAGGGCAGAGACCCAGTACTTC
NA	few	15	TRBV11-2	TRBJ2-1	CASSLDPTGVDEQFF	TGTGCCAGCAGCTTAGATCCAACAGGCGTGGATGAGCAGTTCTTC
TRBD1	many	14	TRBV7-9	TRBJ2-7	CASSSGTGVNEQYF	TGTGCCAGCAGCTCTGGGACAGGTGTAAACGAGCAGTACTTC
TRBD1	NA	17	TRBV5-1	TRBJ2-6	CASSLRQGGSGANVLTF	TGCGCCAGCAGCCTTCGACAGGGTGGCTCTGGGGCCAACGTCCTGACTTTC
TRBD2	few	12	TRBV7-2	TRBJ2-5	CAATSGGETQYF	TGTGCTGCGACTAGCGGGGGAGAGACCCAGTACTTC
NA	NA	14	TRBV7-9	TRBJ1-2	CASSLDQGSYGYTF	TGTGCCAGCAGCTTAGATCAGGGGTCCTATGGCTACACCTTC
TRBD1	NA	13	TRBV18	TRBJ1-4	CASSPRQGEKLFF	TGTGCCAGCTCACCACGACAGGGGGAAAAACTGTTTTTT
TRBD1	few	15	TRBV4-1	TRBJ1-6	CASSHPDRDNSPLHF	TGCGCCAGCAGCCACCCCGACAGGGACAATTCACCCCTCCACTTT
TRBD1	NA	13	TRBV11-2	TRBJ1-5	CASSSTGAEPQHF	TGTGCCAGCAGCTCAACAGGGGCCGAGCCCCAGCATTTT
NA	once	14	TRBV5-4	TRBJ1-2	CASSLYRDNYGYTF	TGTGCCAGCAGCTTATACAGGGATAACTATGGCTACACCTTC
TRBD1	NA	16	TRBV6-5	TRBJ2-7	CASSSNPGTESYEQYF	TGTGCCAGCAGTTCCAACCCCGGGACAGAATCCTACGAGCAGTACTTC
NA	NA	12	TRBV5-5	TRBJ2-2	CASSLPGGELFF	TGTGCCAGCAGCTTGCCGGGTGGGGAGCTGTTTTTT
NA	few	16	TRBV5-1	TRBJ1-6	CASSQDTGTYSSPLHF	TGCGCCAGCAGCCAGGACACCGGGACATATAGTTCACCCCTCCACTTT
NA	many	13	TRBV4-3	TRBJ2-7	CASSRETGYEQYF	TGCGCCAGCAGCCGCGAGACAGGCTACGAGCAGTACTTC
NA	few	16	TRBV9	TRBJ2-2	CASRSLTGANTGELFF	TGTGCCAGCAGAAGTTTGACAGGAGCGAACACCGGGGAGCTGTTTTTT
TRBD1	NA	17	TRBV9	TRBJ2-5	CASSEGRTGRREETQYF	TGTGCCAGCAGCGAGGGGCGGACAGGGAGAAGGGAAGAGACCCAGTACTTC